This TCR beta chain originates from a study of T cells in Graves' hyperthyroidism and ophthalmopathy (dated by TCRdb to between 2018 and 2020). Broadly, across the study: Peripheral blood samples were taken at initial diagnosis, before any treatment was given. For training and testing, the approximately 92 patients in the discovery cohort were randomly divided in a 7:3 ratio. An independent validation cohort of fewer than 20 hyperthyroidism patients and over 15 patients who later progressed to ophthalmopathy tested prospective prediction of ophthalmopathy. TCR Vbeta CDR3 sequencing of roughly 140 peripheral blood samples (approximately 44 ophthalmopathy, approximately 80 hyperthyroidism and approximately 17 progressor patients) is reported in the paper. TCR V-J signatures able to tell the groups apart were searched for in a discovery cohort of 90 to 100 patients, of whom roughly 42 had Graves' ophthalmopathy and under 65 had stable Graves' hyperthyroidism. Following sampling, methimazole starting at 30 mg daily was given to hyperthyroidism patients, and high-dose intravenous methylprednisolone was given to ophthalmopathy patients. In over five Graves' hyperthyroidism patients, the study also compared T-cell repertoires from thyroid tissue with T-cell repertoires from blood. Study-level results and caveats: In validation, progression to ophthalmopathy was predicted by the model with more than 65% sensitivity and just over 72% specificity, a median of around 6.5 months before onset. In cross-validation, a model built on a 13 V-J signature told ophthalmopathy apart from stable hyperthyroidism with approximately 90% sensitivity and around 81% specificity, and in testing the same model reached 80%/75%. No statistical method was used to fix the sample size in advance, and group allocation was not hidden from the investigators. Most expanded thyroid clonotypes (frequency above 0.001) were also detected in blood, suggesting blood repertoires may reflect thyroid immune responses.

The TCR beta CDR3 regions were amplified from the RNA transcripts. A first-round RT-PCR of the TCR CDR3 used the HTBI primer set with the Qiagen OneStep RT-PCR kit. The libraries were constructed in a second round of multiplex PCR and then size-selected and purified. Sequencing of the libraries was done on an Illumina HiSeq2000 using paired-end 100 bp reads. The source study handled its data this way. SOAPnuke was used to process the raw data, removing reads that contained adapters or uncalled bases, had a mean Phred below 15, or lacked an exact match to the constant primer or identifier. High-quality paired reads were merged with COPE v1.2.5, and unique nucleotide sequences were defined as clonotypes. Clonotypes were aligned to IMGT TRBV, TRBD and TRBJ reference segments using MiTCR v1.1. The analysis included only V-J combinations with a frequency above 0.0001, which together covered 99% to 99.2% of the repertoires. The TCS score was defined as F50 (clonal expansion) divided by E x V (chaos), with BLOSUM62-based TCRdist calculated between CDR3 peptides within each V-J. Welch's t-statistics and random forest reduced roughly 500 V-J features to fewer than 15, which were used in a naive Bayes classifier (R e1071). TCRdb trimmed public reads at Q25 via fastp, called clones via MiXCR and kept in-frame beta chains. Rows matching on CDR3 protein sequence are summarized as one entry with the most common DNA and genes. The V and J calls were determined by TCRdb, not by the authors. The sample yields approximately 520,000 distinct CDR3 sequences; around a quarter were counted once. The top ten hold about 10% of the sample.

V is cut by 0 bases and J by 4 bases, and the space between the germline ends is 9 bases. Taken from the germline V gene, the CDR1 and CDR2 loops are WSHSY and SAAADI. The CDR3, from cysteine to phenylalanine, totals 14 residues. The read is trimmed to its CDR3 DNA, 42 bases read in frame from base 1. In the ophthalmopathy patients, disease was moderately to severely active, with a Clinical Activity Score of 3 or more, a NOSPECS grade of 4 or more, and a duration of less than 3 months. Any patient with an uncontrolled infection, another autoimmune disease, pregnancy or lactation was excluded. Diagnoses were based on clinical symptoms, serum thyroxine and TRAb, thyroid ultrasound and orbital computed tomography. PBMCs were isolated from 7.5 to 10 ml of fresh peripheral blood by Ficoll-Paque density gradient centrifugation. Total RNA was extracted with Trizol reagent, and quality was checked on an Agilent 2100 Bioanalyzer.

This clonotype was observed at least ten times. Its antigen is still unknown. Base qualities were left out, and no much larger clone turns up one base away. The sequenced material came from blood. This chain is built from TRBV10-2 and TRBJ1-2; a tentative D call is TRBD1 (5 bases match). This clonotype was obtained from a woman in her thirties with Graves' ophthalmopathy. The encoded CDR3 is CASSESGTAYGYTF. The nucleotide sequence reads TGCGCCAGCAGTGAGTCGGGGACTGCCTATGGCTACACCTTC.